The clone carrying this T cell receptor (beta chain) was picked up many times. No antigen is known for it. Between the trimmed V and J ends, which lost 6 bases and 1 base, there was a span of 13 bases. CDR3 size: 15 residues. Individual cDNA molecules received unique molecular identifiers during library preparation. TCRdb independently ran MiXCR on the 5' RACE reads; one entry per CDR3 protein. The table has more than 20,000 distinct CDR3 sequences, 4% to 5.5% seen once. The record originates from a study of early T cells in non-severe SARS-CoV-2 infection. Study background: The study sequenced bulk RNA from unsorted whole blood, with chains unpaired.

Whole-study findings and limits: VDJdb matching skewed toward anti-spike CD8 responses, missing private and CD4 specificities.

Sequencing was done on a sample of whole blood. J is TRBJ1-5 and V is TRBV12-3 or TRBV12-4, with TRBD1 as a possible D gene (5 bases). The sequence was obtained from an adult who was a healthcare worker with PCR-confirmed SARS-CoV-2 infection or an uninfected control (not recorded which). The CDR3: CASRGERGSNQPQHF. The DNA for the CDR3 is TGTGCCAGCAGGGGAGAACGGGGGAGCAATCAGCCCCAGCATTTT.